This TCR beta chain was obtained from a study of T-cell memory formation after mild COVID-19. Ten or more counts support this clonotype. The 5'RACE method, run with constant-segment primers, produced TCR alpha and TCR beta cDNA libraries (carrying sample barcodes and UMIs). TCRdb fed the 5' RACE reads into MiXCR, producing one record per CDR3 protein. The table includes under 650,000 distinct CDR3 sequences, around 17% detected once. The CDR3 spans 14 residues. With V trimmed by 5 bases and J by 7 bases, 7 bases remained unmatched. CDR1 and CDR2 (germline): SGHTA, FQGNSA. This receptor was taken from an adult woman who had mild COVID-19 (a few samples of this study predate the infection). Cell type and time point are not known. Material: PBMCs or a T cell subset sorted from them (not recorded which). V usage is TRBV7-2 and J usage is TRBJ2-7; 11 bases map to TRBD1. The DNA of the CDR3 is TGTGCCAGCAGCATCGGGACAGGGGGTATGGAGCAGTACTTC. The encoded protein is CASSIGTGGMEQYF.